One and the same sample provided the 9 T cell receptor beta chains below, sequenced in a study of blood T cell repertoires in COVID-19. This table comes from immunoSEQ multiplex PCR, and its TCRdb copy is limited to in-frame clones, with some not included. The table shows about 63,000 clones, with about 82% occurring only once. The source material was PBMCs or T cells enriched from blood (not recorded which). The receptors were sampled from a woman in her thirties or forties with acute COVID-19.

The rearrangement links TRBV6-7 to TRBJ2-7, with D possibly matching TRBD1 (5 bases). TRBV6-7 is marked as an open reading frame, function uncertain. Trimming cost V 6 bases and J 3 bases, with 12 bases left between them. The CDR3 is made up of 13 amino acids. The CDR3 region is CASRDRQFYEQYV. As DNA, the CDR3 is TGTGCCAGCAGAGACAGACAGTTCTACGAGCAGTACGTC.

V is TRBV25-1 and J is TRBJ2-1, with TRBD2 identical over 10 bases. Looked up from germline, CDR1 is MGHDK and CDR2 is SYGVNS. J gave up 4 bases and V 1 base, and 4 bases lay outside the gene matches. The CDR3 is 16 amino acids. CDR3 amino acids: CASSESTSGVYNEQFF. As DNA, the CDR3 is TGTGCCAGCAGTGAATCAACTAGCGGGGTTTACAATGAGCAGTTCTTC.

V and J are TRBV5-6 and TRBJ1-4; D is undetermined. Trimming pared 4 bases from V and 0 bases from J, leaving 10 bases between. The CDR3 is 15 amino acids. Germline CDR1 SGHDT, CDR2 YYEEEE. CDR3 DNA sequence: TGTGCCAGCAGCGGCGGTATATCAACTAATGAAAAACTGTTTTTT. Its translation: CASSGGISTNEKLFF.

This sequence joins TRBV27 and TRBJ2-1; unclear D gene. Trimming removed 11 bases from V and 7 bases from J, with 18 bases in between. The germline gives CDR1 MNHEY, CDR2 SMNVEV (reference sequence). This CDR3 is 13 amino acids long. CDR3: CAVGLHYKNEQFF. The CDR3 DNA is TGTGCCGTCGGCCTCCACTACAAGAATGAGCAGTTCTTC.

This clone was observed a handful of times. The chain has TRBV9 and TRBJ2-7, with 9 nucleotides matching TRBD2. Germline V CDR1 and CDR2: SGDLS, YYNGEE. Unmatched junction bases numbered 13, after V lost 3 bases and J lost 3 bases. The CDR3 is 17 residues long. CDR3 sequence: CASSAEAYSGSIYEQYF. In DNA form, the CDR3 reads TGTGCCAGCAGCGCCGAAGCTTATAGCGGGAGCATCTACGAGCAGTACTTC.

This clone appeared a few times. The rearrangement joins TRBV6-2 or TRBV6-3 to TRBJ1-1; no reliable D call. The CDR3 totals 11 residues. In germline, CDR1 is MNHEY, CDR2 SVGEGT. V shed 4 bases and J shed 3 bases, with 3 bases lying between them. The CDR3 region has the DNA TGTGCCAGCAGTTCGTACACTGAAGCTTTCTTT. Its protein is CASSSYTEAFF.

The V and J genes are TRBV27 and TRBJ1-2, with D maybe TRBD1 (5 bases). V was pared by 4 bases and J by 7 bases, with 13 bases between. The CDR3 spans 13 residues. The germline CDR1 and CDR2 sequences are MNHEY and SMNVEV (reference sequence). The CDR3 spells CASSYAGLGGYTF. The CDR3 nucleotides read TGTGCCAGCAGTTATGCAGGGCTAGGTGGCTACACCTTC.

The chain uses TRBV19 and TRBJ1-5; 7 nucleotides line up with TRBD1. This CDR3 is built from 15 residues. Germline-derived CDR1 and CDR2 are LNHDA and SQIVND (reference sequence). After removal of 6 bases from V and 1 base from J, the junction contained 6 bases not matched to a gene. CDR3 region: CASSRKGQSNQPQHF. The CDR3 DNA reads as TGTGCCAGTAGCAGGAAGGGACAGAGCAATCAGCCCCAGCATTTT.

J is TRBJ2-5 and V is TRBV24-1; D ambiguous. Germline V gene lookup returns CDR1 KGHDR and CDR2 SFDVKD. This CDR3 region has 13 residues. Trimming removed 3 bases at V and 4 bases at J, with 8 bases between. The CDR3, as DNA: TGTGCCACCAGTGATCCATACGGAGAGACCCAGTACTTC. This codes for CATSDPYGETQYF.